The clone carrying this TCR beta chain was counted between two and nine times. What it recognizes is unknown. The data were taken from a study of naive and memory T cell subsets. Cells stained for CD3, CD4, CD8, CD45RA, CD27 and viability were sorted into four CD45RA/CD27 subsets. Study-level results: Over 95% of naive TCR sequences appeared only once after error correction, unlike memory subsets.

The CDR3 is made up of 14 amino acids. Germline values: CDR1 LGHDT, CDR2 YNNKEL (reference sequence). V was cut by 4 bases and J by 2 bases, with 12 bases left in between. An equimolar mix of two oligonucleotides served as the beta constant-region primer for TRBC1 and TRBC2. TCRdb re-called the UMI-ligation and nested PCR reads through MiXCR, storing one row per CDR3 protein. The table has 77,000 or so distinct CDR3 sequences, around 13% seen once; the top ten hold 0.7% to 0.95%. The material sequenced was central memory CD4+ T cells from blood. The source is a human donor in good health. V and J are TRBV3-1 and TRBJ2-7; D gene ambiguous. CDR3 region: CASSLPGLPYEQYF. CDR3 bases: TGTGCCAGCAGCCTCCCCGGGTTACCCTACGAGCAGTACTTC.